This T cell receptor beta chain was identified during a study of cytomegalovirus exposure and HLA in healthy donors. The CDR3 consists of 13 residues. V shed 6 bases, J shed 7 bases, and the junction held 8 bases outside the gene matches. The germline V gene has CDR1 MNHEY and CDR2 SVGAGI. Use of 60 Vbeta and 13 Jbeta primers characterized the PCR. Per the study methods: Per a later analysis, the number of unique TCR beta chains was roughly 87 million, of which around 9.9 million were shared. Sequencing used immunoSEQ multiplex PCR; TCRdb keeps in-frame clones, though not all of them. V and J calls and clone size come straight from that table; D and trimming were deduced from the DNA. The repertoire has over 200,000 clones, over 65% of them found once; the top ten carry less than 3%. This clone has only a few counts.

V is TRBV6-5 and J is TRBJ1-2, with 7 bases aligning to TRBD1. Sequenced material: PBMCs. The sequence derives from a woman in her fifties or sixties in good health and CMV-seropositive. CDR3 coding DNA: TGTGCCAGCAGCGCGGGACAGCTCCTTGGCTACACCTTC. Translating it yields CASSAGQLLGYTF.